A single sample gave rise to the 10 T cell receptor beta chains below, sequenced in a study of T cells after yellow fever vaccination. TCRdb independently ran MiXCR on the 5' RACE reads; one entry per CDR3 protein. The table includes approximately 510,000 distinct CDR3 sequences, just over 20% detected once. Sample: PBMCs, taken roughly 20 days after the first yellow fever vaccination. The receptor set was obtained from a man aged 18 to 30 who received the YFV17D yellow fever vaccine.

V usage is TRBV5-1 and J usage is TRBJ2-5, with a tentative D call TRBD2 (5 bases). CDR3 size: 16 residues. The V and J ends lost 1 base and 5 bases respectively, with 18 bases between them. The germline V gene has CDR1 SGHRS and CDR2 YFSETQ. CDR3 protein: CASSLLISDYGETQYF. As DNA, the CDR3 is TGCGCCAGCAGCTTGTTGATTAGTGACTACGGGGAGACCCAGTACTTC. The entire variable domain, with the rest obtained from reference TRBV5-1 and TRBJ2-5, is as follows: KAGVTQTPRYLIKTRGQQVTLSCSPISGHRSVSWYQQTPGQGLQFLFEYFSETQRNKGNFPGRFSGRQFSNSRSEMNVSTLELGDSALYLCASSLLISDYGETQYFGPGTRLLVL.

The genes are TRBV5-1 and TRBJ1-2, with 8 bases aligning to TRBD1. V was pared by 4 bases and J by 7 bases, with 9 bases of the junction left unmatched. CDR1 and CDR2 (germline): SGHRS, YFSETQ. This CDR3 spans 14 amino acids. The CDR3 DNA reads TGCGCCAGCAGCCCGGACAGGGTGGGCCGTGGCTACACCTTC. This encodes CASSPDRVGRGYTF.

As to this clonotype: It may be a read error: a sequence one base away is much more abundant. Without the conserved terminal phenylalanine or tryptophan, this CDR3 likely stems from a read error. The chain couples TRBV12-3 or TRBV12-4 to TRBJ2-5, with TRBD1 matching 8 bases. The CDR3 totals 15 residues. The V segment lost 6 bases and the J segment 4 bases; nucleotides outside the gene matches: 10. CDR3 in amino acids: CASSPGQGGRETQYL. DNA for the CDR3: TGTGCCAGCAGCCCCGGACAGGGTGGTAGAGAGACCCAGTACCTC.

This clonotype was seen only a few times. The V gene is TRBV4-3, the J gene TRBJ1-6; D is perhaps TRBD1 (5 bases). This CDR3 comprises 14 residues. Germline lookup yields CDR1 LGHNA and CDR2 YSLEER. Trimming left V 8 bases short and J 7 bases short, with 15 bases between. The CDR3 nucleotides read TGCGCCAGCGGTCATCAGGGTCCGAATTCACCCCTCCACTTT. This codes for CASGHQGPNSPLHF.

In nucleotides, the CDR3 is TGTGCCAGCAACACGGGAAAGACAGGGAGACGGCCAGATACGCAGTATTTT. This codes for CASNTGKTGRRPDTQYF. The genes are TRBV7-9 and TRBJ2-3, with 7 positions matching TRBD1. Looked up from germline, CDR1 is SEHNR and CDR2 is FQNEAQ (reference sequence). V was pared by 7 bases and J by 4 bases, with 17 bases of the junction left unmatched. The CDR3 spans 17 residues.

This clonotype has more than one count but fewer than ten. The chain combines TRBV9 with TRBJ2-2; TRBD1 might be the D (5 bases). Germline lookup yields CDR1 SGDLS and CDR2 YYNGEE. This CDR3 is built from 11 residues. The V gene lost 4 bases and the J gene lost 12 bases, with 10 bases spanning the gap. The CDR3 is CASSPGNQLFF. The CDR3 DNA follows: TGTGCCAGCAGCCCAGGGAATCAGCTGTTTTTT.

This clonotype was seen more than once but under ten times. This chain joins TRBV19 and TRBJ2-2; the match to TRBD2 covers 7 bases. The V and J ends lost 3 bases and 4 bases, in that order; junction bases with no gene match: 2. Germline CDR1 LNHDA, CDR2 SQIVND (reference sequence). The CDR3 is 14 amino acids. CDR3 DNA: TGTGCCAGTAGTATTGGGGGGGGCACCGGGGAGCTGTTTTTT. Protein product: CASSIGGGTGELFF.

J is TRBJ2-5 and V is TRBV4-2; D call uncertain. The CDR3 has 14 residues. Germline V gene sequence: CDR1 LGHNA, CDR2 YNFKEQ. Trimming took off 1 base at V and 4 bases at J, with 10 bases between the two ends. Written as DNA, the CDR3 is TGTGCCAGCAGCCAAGTTGAAGGAGCAGAGACCCAGTACTTC. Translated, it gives CASSQVEGAETQYF.

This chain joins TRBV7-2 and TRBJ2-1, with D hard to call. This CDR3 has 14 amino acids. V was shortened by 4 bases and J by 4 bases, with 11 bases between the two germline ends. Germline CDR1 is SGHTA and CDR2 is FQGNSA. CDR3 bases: TGTGCCAGCAGCTCAGAGACCGTGTACAATGAGCAGTTCTTC. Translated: CASSSETVYNEQFF.

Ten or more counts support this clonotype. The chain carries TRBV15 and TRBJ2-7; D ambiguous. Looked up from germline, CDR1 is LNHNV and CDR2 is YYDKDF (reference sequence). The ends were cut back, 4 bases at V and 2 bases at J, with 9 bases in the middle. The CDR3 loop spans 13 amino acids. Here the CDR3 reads CATSTGLAYEQYV. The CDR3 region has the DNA TGTGCCACCAGCACGGGCTTGGCCTACGAGCAGTACGTC.